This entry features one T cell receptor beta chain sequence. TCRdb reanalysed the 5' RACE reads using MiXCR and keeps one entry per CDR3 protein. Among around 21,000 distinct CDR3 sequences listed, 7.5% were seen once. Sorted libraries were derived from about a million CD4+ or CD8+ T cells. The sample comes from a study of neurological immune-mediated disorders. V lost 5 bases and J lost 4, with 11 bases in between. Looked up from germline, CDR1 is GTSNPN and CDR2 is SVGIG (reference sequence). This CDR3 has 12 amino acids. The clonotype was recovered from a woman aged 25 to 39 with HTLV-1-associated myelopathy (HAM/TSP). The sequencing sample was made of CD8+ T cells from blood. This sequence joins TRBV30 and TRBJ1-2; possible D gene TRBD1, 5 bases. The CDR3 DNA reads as TGTGCCTGGGACAGCTCCATCTATGGCTACACCTTC. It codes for CAWDSSIYGYTF.